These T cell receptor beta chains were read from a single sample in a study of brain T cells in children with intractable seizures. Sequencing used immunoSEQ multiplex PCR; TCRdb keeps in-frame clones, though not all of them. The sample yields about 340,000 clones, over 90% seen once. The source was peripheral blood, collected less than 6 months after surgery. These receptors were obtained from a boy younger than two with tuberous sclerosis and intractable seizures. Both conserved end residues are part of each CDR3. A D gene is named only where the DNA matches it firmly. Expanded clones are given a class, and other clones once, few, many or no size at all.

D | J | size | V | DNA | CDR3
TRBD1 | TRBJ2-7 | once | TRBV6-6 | TGTGCCAGCAAAAAAATCGCCGGGACAGGCTATCACGAGCAGTACTTC | CASKKIAGTGYHEQYF
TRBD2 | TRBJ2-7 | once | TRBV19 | TGTGCCAGTAGACGGACTAGCGGATTCTACGAGCAGTACTTC | CASRRTSGFYEQYF
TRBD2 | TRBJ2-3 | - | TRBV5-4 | TGTGCCAGCAGCCGTACTAGCGGATTCACAGATACGCAGTATTTT | CASSRTSGFTDTQYF
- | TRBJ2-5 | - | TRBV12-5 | TGTGCTAGTGGTTTGGTCCCCCCCGAGGCCCAATCCCAAGAGACCCAGTACTTC | CASGLVPPEAQSQETQYF
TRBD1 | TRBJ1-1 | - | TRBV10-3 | TGTGCCATCAGGAGGGCTGGACAGGGAGGTTGGGGCACTGAAGCTTTCTTT | CAIRRAGQGGWGTEAFF
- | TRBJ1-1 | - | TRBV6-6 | TGTGCCAGCAGTTACTCGATGGGGGGCACTGAAGCTTTCTTT | CASSYSMGGTEAFF
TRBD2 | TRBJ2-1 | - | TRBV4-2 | TGTGCCAGCAGCCAAGATAAAGGGCTAGCGGGAGGGGGGACCTACAATGAGCAGTTCTTC | CASSQDKGLAGGGTYNEQFF
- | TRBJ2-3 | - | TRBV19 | TGTGCCAGTAGTCGGGACTCTCGGCCCCACACAGATACGCAGTATTTT | CASSRDSRPHTDTQYF
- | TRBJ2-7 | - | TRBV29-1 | TGCAGCGTGTGGGAACGAATTGGTGTAGGGGCCTACGAGCAGTACTTC | CSVWERIGVGAYEQYF
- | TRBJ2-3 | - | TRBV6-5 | TGTGCCAGCAGCAATAGCCCAGATACGCAGTATTTT | CASSNSPDTQYF
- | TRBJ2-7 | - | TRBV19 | TGTGCCAGTAGTCTAGGGGGGACCTACGAGCAGTACTTC | CASSLGGTYEQYF
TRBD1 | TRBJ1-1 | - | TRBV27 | TGTGCCAGCCGAGACAGGGATGGAACTGAAGCTTTCTTT | CASRDRDGTEAFF
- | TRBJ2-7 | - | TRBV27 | TGTGCCAGCAGTTTCTCGGGCAACACCTACGAGCAGTACTTC | CASSFSGNTYEQYF
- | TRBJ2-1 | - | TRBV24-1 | TGTGCCACCAGTGACTCATCCAATGAGCAGTTCTTC | CATSDSSNEQFF
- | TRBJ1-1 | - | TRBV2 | TGTGCCAGCAGAGCTTATCCCCAGAACACTGAAGCTTTCTTT | CASRAYPQNTEAFF
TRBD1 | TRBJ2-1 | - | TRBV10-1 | TGCGCCAGCAGTGAGTGGACAGGGGGTTACAATGAGCAGTTCTTC | CASSEWTGGYNEQFF
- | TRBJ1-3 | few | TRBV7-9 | TGTGCCAGCAGCTTAGGACAGACAACTCCCTCTGGAAACACCATATATTTT | CASSLGQTTPSGNTIYF
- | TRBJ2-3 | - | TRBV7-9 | TGTGCCAGCAGAGGGGGAGGAGGTTTCGTTCAAGAGCGGACAGATACGCAGTATTTT | CASRGGGGFVQERTDTQYF
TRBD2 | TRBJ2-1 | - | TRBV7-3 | TGTGCCAGCAGCATTGGGACTAGCGGGATATACAATGAGCAGTTCTTC | CASSIGTSGIYNEQFF
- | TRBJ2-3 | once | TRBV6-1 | TGTGCCAGCAGTGAAGACTGGAGGAGCACAGATACGCAGTATTTT | CASSEDWRSTDTQYF
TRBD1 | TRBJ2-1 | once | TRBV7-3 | TGTGCCAGCAGACAAGGGGGCGAACGCTACAATGAGCAGTTCTTC | CASRQGGERYNEQFF
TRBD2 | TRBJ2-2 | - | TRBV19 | TGTGCCAGTAGTGGTAGCGGGGGAGCCCCCCACACCGGGGAGCTGTTTTTT | CASSGSGGAPHTGELFF
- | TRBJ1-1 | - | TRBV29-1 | TGCAGCGTTTATTCAGGGAACACTGAAGCTTTCTTT | CSVYSGNTEAFF
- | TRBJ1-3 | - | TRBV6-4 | TGTGCCAGCAGTGACGGACTCCCGAAGAGCTCTGGAAACACCATATATTTT | CASSDGLPKSSGNTIYF
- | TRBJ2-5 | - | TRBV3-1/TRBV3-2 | TGTGCCAGCTCGCTGATAAGGAGGATCGAGACCCAGTACTTC | CASSLIRRIETQYF
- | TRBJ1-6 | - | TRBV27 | TGTGCCAGCCAGACTAAAACAGGGTTGTGGAATTCACCCCTCCACTTT | CASQTKTGLWNSPLHF
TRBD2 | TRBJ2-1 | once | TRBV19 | TGTGCCAGTAGTACACTAGCGGGGGAGCAGTTCTTC | CASSTLAGEQFF
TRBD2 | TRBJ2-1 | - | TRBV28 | TGTGCCAGCAGTTTGAGCGGGAGCTGGGTCAACCACAATGAGCAGTTCTTC | CASSLSGSWVNHNEQFF
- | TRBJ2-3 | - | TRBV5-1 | TGCGCCAGCAGCTTGGGGGACGTCAGCACAGATACGCAGTATTTT | CASSLGDVSTDTQYF
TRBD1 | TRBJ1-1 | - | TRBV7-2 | TGTGCCAGCAGGGAACAGGGGCAGGGCACTGAAGCTTTCTTT | CASREQGQGTEAFF
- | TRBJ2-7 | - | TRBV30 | TGTGCCTGGAGTGGGTTATACGAGCAGTACTTC | CAWSGLYEQYF
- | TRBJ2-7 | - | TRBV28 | TGTGCCAGCAGCCAGTCGGGCGGCTGGGGGCAGTACTTC | CASSQSGGWGQYF
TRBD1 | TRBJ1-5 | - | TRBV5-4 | TGTGCCAGCCCCGGCAGGACAGGGGGAGGTCAGCCCCAGCATTTT | CASPGRTGGGQPQHF
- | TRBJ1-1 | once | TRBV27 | TGTGCCAGCAGTCCGCTGGGAAACACTGAAGCTTTCTTT | CASSPLGNTEAFF
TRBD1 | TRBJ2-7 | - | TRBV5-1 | TGCGCCAGCAGCGGACAGGGCGGGGACGAGCAGTACTTC | CASSGQGGDEQYF
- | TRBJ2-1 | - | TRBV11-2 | TGTGCCAGCAGCTACCGGTTTGGGGGTTACAATGAGCAGTTCTTC | CASSYRFGGYNEQFF
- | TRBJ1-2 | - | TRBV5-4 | TGTGCCAGCAGCTTGAGAACACCTCGAGACTATGGCTACACCTTC | CASSLRTPRDYGYTF
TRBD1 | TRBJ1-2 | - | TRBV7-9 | TGTGCCAGCAGCTCTCCGGGACAGGGGGACTATGGCTACACCTTC | CASSSPGQGDYGYTF
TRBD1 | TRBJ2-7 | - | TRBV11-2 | TGTGCCAGCAGCTTAATGCCCTCCCCTGGGACAGGGGACTACGAGCAGTACTTC | CASSLMPSPGTGDYEQYF
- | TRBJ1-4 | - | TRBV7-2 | TGTGCCAGCAGCTTAGGTACAGGCTGGAATGAAAAACTGTTTTTT | CASSLGTGWNEKLFF
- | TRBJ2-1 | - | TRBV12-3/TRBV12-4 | TGTGCCAGCGGGGAGGTAAAATACAATGAGCAGTTCTTC | CASGEVKYNEQFF
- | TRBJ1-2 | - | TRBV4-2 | TGTGCCAGCAGCCAAGGCGTGCAGGCTATTAACTATGGCTACACCTTC | CASSQGVQAINYGYTF
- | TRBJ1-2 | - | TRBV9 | TGTGCCAGCAGCGTAGCCGGGAACTATGGCTACACCTTC | CASSVAGNYGYTF
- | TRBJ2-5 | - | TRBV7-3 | TGTGCCAGCAGCCAAGGCCATCAAGAGACCCAGTACTTC | CASSQGHQETQYF
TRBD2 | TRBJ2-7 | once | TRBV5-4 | TGTGCCAGCAGCTTTGGGACTACTCGTGGGTACGAGCAGTACTTC | CASSFGTTRGYEQYF
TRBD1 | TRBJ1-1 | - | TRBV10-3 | TGTGCCACTACAGGGGGGATGAACACTGAAGCTTTCTTT | CATTGGMNTEAFF